This T cell receptor beta chain was observed in a study of response to subunit inactivated influenza vaccine. Overall study findings and caveats: Authors suggested each seasonal influenza vaccination recruits few new T cells.

In this sample, this clonotype turned up once. The antigen is not known. TCRdb reprocessed the RT-PCR reads via MiXCR and lists one record per CDR3 protein. The sample includes over 800,000 distinct CDR3 sequences, 20% to 25% of them seen just once. The V gene end was trimmed by 0 bases and the J gene end by 3 bases; junction bases not matched to a gene: 8. Germline values: CDR1 SGHDT, CDR2 YYEEEE. CDR3 length: 16 residues. V gene TRBV5-6 combines with J gene TRBJ2-7; 8 bases are a match to TRBD1. This sequence was found in a man aged 45 to 65 who received an inactivated influenza vaccine. The specimen was PBMCs from blood, collected around 5 days after vaccination. CDR3 sequence reads: CASSLAEWTGSYEQYF. The CDR3 DNA sequence: TGTGCCAGCAGCTTGGCCGAGTGGACAGGGAGCTACGAGCAGTACTTC.